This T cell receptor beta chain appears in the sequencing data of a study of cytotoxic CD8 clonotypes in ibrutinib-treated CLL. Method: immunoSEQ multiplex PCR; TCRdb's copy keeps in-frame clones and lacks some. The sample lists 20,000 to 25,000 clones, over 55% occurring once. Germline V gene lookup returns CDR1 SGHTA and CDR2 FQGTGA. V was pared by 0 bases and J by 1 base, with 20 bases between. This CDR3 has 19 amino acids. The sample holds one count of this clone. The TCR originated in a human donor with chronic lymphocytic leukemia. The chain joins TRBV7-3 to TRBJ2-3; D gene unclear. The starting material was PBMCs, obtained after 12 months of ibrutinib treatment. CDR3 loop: CASSLTGNSYNSRTDTQYF. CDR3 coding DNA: TGTGCCAGCAGCTTAACAGGAAATAGTTACAACTCCCGCACAGATACGCAGTATTTT.